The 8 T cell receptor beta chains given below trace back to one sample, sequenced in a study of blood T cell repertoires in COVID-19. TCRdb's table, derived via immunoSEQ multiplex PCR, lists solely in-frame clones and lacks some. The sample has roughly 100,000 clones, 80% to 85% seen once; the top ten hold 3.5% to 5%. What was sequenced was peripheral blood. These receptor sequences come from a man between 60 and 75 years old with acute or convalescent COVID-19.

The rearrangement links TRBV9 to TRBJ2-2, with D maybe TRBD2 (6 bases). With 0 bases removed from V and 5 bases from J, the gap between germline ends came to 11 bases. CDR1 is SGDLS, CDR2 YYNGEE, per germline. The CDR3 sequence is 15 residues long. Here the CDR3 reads CASSVGGLGTGELFF. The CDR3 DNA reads TGTGCCAGCAGCGTAGGGGGACTGGGGACCGGGGAGCTGTTTTTT.

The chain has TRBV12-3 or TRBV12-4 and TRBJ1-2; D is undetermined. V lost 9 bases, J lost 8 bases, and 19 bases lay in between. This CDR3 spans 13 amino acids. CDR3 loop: CASREENGRGYTF. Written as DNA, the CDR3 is TGTGCCAGTAGGGAGGAGAACGGGAGGGGCTACACCTTC.

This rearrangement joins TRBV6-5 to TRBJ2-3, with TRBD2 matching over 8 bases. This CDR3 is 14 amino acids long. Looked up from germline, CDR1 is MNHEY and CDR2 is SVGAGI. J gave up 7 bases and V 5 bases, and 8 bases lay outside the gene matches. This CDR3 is CASSSPGGANTQYF. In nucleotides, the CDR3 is TGTGCCAGCAGTAGCCCCGGGGGGGCAAATACGCAGTATTTT.

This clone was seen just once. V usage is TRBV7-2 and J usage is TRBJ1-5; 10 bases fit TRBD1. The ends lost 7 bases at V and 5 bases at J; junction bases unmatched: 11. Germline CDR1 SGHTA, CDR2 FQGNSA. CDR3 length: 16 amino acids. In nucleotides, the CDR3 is TGTGCCAGCACCCTATACGGACAGGGGGATCATCAGCCCCAGCATTTT. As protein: CASTLYGQGDHQPQHF.

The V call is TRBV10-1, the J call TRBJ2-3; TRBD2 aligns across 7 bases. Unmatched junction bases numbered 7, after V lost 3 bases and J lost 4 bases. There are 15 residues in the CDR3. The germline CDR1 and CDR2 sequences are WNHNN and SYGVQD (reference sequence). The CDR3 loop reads CASSDSRAGADTQYF. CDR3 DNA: TGCGCCAGCAGTGATTCCCGGGCGGGAGCAGATACGCAGTATTTT.

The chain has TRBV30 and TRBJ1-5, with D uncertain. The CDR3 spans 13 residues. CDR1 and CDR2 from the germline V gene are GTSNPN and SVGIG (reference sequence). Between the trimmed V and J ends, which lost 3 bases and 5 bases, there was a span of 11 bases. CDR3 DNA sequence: TGTGCCTGGAGCCGACAAGAGTATCAGCCCCAGCATTTT. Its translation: CAWSRQEYQPQHF.

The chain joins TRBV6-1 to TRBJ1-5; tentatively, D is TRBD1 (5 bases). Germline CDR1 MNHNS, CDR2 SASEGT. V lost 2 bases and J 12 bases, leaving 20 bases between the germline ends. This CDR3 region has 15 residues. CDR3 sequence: CASSERWSPAGDQHF. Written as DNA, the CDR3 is TGTGCCAGCAGTGAAAGGTGGAGTCCGGCGGGGGACCAGCATTTT.

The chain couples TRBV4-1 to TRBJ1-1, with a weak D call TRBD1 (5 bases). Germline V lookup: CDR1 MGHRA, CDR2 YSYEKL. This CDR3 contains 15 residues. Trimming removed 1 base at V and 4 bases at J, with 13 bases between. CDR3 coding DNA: TGCGCCAGCAGCCAAGCCGCAGGGATTACCACTGAAGCTTTCTTT. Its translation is CASSQAAGITTEAFF.